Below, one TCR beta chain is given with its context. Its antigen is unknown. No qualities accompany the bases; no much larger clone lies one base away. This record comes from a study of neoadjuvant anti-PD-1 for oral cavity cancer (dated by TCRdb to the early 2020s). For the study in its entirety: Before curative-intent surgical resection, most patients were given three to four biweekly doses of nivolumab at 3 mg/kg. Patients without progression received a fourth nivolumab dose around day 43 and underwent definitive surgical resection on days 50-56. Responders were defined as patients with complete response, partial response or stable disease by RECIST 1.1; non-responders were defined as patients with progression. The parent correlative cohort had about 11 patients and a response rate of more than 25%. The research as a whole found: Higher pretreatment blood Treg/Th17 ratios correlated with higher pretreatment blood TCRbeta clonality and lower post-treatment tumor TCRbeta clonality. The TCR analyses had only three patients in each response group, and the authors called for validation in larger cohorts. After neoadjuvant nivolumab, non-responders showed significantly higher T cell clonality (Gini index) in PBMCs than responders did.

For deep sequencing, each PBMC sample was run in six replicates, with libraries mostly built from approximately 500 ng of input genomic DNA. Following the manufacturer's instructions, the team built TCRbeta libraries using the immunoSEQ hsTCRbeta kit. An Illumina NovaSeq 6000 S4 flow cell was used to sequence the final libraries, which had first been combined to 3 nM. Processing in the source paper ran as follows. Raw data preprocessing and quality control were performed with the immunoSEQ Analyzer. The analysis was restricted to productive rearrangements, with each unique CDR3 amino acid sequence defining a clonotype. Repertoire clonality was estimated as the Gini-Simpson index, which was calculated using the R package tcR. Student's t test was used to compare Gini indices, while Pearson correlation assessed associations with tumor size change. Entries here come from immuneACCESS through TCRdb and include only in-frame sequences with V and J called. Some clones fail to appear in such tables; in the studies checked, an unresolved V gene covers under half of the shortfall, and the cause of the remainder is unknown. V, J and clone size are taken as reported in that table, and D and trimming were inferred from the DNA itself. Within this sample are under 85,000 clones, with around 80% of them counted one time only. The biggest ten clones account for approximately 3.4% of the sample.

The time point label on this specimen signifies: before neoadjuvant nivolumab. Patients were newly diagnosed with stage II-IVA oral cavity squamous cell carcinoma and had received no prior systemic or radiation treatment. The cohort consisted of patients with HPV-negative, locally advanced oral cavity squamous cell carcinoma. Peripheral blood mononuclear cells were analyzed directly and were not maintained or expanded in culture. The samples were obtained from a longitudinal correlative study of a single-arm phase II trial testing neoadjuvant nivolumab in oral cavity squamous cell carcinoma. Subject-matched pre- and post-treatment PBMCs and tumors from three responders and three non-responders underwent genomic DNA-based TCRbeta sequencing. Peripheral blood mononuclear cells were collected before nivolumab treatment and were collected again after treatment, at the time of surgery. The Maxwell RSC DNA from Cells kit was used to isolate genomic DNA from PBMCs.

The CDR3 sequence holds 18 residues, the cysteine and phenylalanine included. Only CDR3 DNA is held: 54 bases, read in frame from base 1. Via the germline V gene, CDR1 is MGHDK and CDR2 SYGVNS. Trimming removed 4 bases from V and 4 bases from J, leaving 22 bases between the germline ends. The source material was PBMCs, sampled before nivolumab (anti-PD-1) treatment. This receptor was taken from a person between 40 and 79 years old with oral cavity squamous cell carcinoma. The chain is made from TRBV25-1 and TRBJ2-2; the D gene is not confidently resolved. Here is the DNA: TGTGCCAGCAGTGGTACACCCGGACCCGGCAGGAGCACCGGGGAGCTGTTTTTT. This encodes CASSGTPGPGRSTGELFF.